Each of the 15 T cell receptor beta chains below was sequenced from the same sample in a study of blood T cell repertoires in COVID-19. The data were produced by immunoSEQ multiplex PCR, yet TCRdb's version contains in-frame clones alone and is incomplete. The sample yields fewer than 200,000 clones, 82% seen once. The specimen was peripheral blood. The receptors shown here come from a woman aged 40 to 55 with COVID-19, enrolled during active disease.

A few counts support this clone. The chain uses TRBV19 and TRBJ2-7, with 8 bases matching TRBD1. Trimming at V came to 3 bases and at J to 6 bases, leaving 10 bases not matched to a gene. Germline V lookup: CDR1 LNHDA, CDR2 SQIVND (reference sequence). CDR3 length: 15 residues. The DNA of the CDR3 is TGTGCCAGTAGTATCTCAGACAGGGGAGCCTCCGAGCAGTACTTC. It specifies CASSISDRGASEQYF.

This clone was counted a single time. CDR3 DNA sequence: TGTGCCAGCAGTTTCCTTGGGACAGGGGTGATGAATGAGCAGTTCTTC. Protein product: CASSFLGTGVMNEQFF. The chain links TRBV27 to TRBJ2-1; 10 bases are a match to TRBD1. Trimming cost V 3 bases and J 7 bases; bases outside gene matches: 9. The germline CDR1 and CDR2 sequences are MNHEY and SMNVEV (reference sequence). This CDR3 region has 16 residues.

This clone was observed once. The rearrangement joins TRBV19 to TRBJ2-6; 7 bases align to TRBD1. In germline, CDR1 is LNHDA, CDR2 SQIVND (reference sequence). With V trimmed by 5 bases and J by 5 bases, 9 bases remained unmatched. The CDR3 spans 16 residues. The CDR3 sequence: CASSPMTGSWANVLTF. Here the CDR3 DNA reads TGTGCCAGTAGTCCGATGACAGGGAGCTGGGCCAACGTCCTGACTTTC. Drawing the rest from reference TRBV19 and TRBJ2-6, the complete variable domain is DGGITQSPKYLFRKEGQNVTLSCEQNLNHDAMYWYRQDPGQGLRLIYYSQIVNDFQKGDIAEGYSVSREKKESFPLTVTSAQKNPTAFYLCASSPMTGSWANVLTFGAGSRLTVL.

In this sample, this clone turned up once. The chain combines TRBV10-3 with TRBJ2-3, with 11 bases matching TRBD2. The germline gives CDR1 ENHRY, CDR2 SYGVKD. The V and J ends lost 9 bases and 3 bases, in that order; junction bases with no gene match: 8. This CDR3 spans 15 amino acids. CDR3 sequence: CAISGRARATDTQYF. CDR3 coding DNA: TGTGCCATTAGCGGGAGGGCCCGAGCGACAGATACGCAGTATTTT.

This clone was seen many times. The V gene is TRBV2, the J gene TRBJ1-2; 7 bases match TRBD1. Germline V gene data show CDR1 as SNHLY and CDR2 as FYNNEI. V lost 7 bases to trimming and J lost 5 bases; unmatched junction nucleotides: 10. This CDR3 has 14 residues. The CDR3 DNA is TGTGCCAGCACCCTAGGGACAGCCATATATGGCTACACCTTC. Translating gives CASTLGTAIYGYTF.

The genes are TRBV5-4 and TRBJ2-2, with 9 nucleotides matching TRBD1. The germline V gene encodes CDR1 SGHNT and CDR2 YYREEE (reference sequence). The CDR3 runs to 15 residues. Unmatched junction bases numbered 7, after V lost 4 bases and J lost 6 bases. Here the CDR3 DNA reads TGTGCCAGCAGCCCGGGACAGGGAAGACCCGGGGAGCTGTTTTTT. Translating it yields CASSPGQGRPGELFF.

The chain combines TRBV30 with TRBJ2-6; TRBD1 matches 7 bases. CDR3 length: 14 amino acids. With V trimmed by 3 bases and J by 10 bases, 9 bases remained unmatched. The germline gives CDR1 GTSNPN, CDR2 SVGIG (reference sequence). The CDR3 loop is CAWRKGGSLNVLTF. The DNA of the CDR3 is TGTGCCTGGAGGAAAGGGGGCTCCCTAAACGTCCTGACTTTC.

The J gene is TRBJ1-2, the V gene TRBV27; D remains unclear. CDR3 size: 13 residues. Germline loops: CDR1 MNHEY, CDR2 SMNVEV (reference sequence). V dropped 1 base and J dropped 1 base, with 4 bases sitting between them. CDR3: CASSLYSNYGYTF. DNA for the CDR3: TGTGCCAGCAGTTTATACAGTAACTATGGCTACACCTTC.

The chain employs TRBV5-5 and TRBJ1-5; D remains unclear. The CDR3 has 16 residues. Germline values: CDR1 SGHKS, CDR2 YYEKEE (reference sequence). V was trimmed by 0 bases and J by 1 base, leaving 11 bases between them. The CDR3 DNA reads TGTGCCAGCAGCTTGGAGAGGTGGGAGAGCAATCAGCCCCAGCATTTT. This codes for CASSLERWESNQPQHF.

The chain couples TRBV6-6 to TRBJ1-2, with 9 bases aligning to TRBD1. The germline CDR1 and CDR2 sequences are MNHNY and SVGAGI (reference sequence). The CDR3 is 15 amino acids. V lost 2 bases, J lost 7 bases, and 8 bases stayed unmatched. This CDR3 reads CASSYTPGQGGGYTF. The CDR3 coding sequence is TGTGCCAGCAGTTACACTCCGGGACAGGGAGGTGGCTACACCTTC.

This clone was picked up many times. The chain couples TRBV6-5 to TRBJ1-2; 8 bases map to TRBD1. Germline CDR1 is MNHEY and CDR2 is SVGAGI. V was pared by 6 bases and J by 8 bases, with 8 bases of the junction left unmatched. CDR3 length: 13 amino acids. The CDR3 protein is CASRSGQGDGYTF. CDR3 sequence (DNA): TGTGCCAGCAGATCCGGACAGGGAGACGGCTACACCTTC.

V usage is TRBV7-9 and J usage is TRBJ1-2; possible D gene TRBD1, 6 bases. Germline loops: CDR1 SEHNR, CDR2 FQNEAQ (reference sequence). The V gene lost 1 base and the J gene lost 7 bases, with 10 bases spanning the gap. This CDR3 contains 13 residues. The CDR3 DNA reads TGTGCCAGCAGCTTAGTCGGACAGCCTGGCTACACCTTC. Its protein is CASSLVGQPGYTF.

The J gene is TRBJ2-2, the V gene TRBV19; 7 nucleotides align to TRBD1. Germline assignment: CDR1 LNHDA and CDR2 SQIVND (reference sequence). CDR3 size: 14 residues. V dropped 7 bases and J dropped 13; count of bases not matched to a gene: 15. CDR3 sequence reads: CASNPKQGWELLFF. CDR3 DNA: TGTGCCAGTAACCCCAAACAGGGGTGGGAGTTGCTGTTTTTT.

The CDR3 loop is CASMLGVEAFF. The CDR3 DNA sequence: TGTGCCTCCATGCTAGGGGTCGAAGCTTTCTTT. The chain combines TRBV30 with TRBJ1-1, with a weak D call TRBD1 (5 bases). CDR1 and CDR2 from the germline V gene are GTSNPN and SVGIG (reference sequence). With 7 bases removed from V and 8 bases from J, the gap between germline ends came to 14 bases. The CDR3 has 11 residues. Full variable domain (missing parts from reference TRBV30 and TRBJ1-1): SQTIHQWPATLVQPVGSPLSLECTVEGTSNPNLYWYRQAAGRGLQLLFYSVGIGQISSEVPQNLSASRPQDRQFILSSKKLLLSDSGFYLCASMLGVEAFFGQGTRLTVV.

The V gene is TRBV5-8, the J gene TRBJ1-2; 7 bases agree with TRBD1. The germline V gene has CDR1 SGHTS and CDR2 YDEGEE. J was trimmed by 8 bases and V by 6 bases; bases with no gene match: 10. The CDR3 loop spans 13 amino acids. The CDR3 protein is CASNSNRGGGYTF. CDR3 DNA sequence: TGTGCCAGCAACTCAAACAGGGGTGGAGGCTACACCTTC. The full variable domain, in which reference TRBV5-8 and TRBJ1-2 provide the parts outside the CDR3, is EAGVTQSPTHLIKTRGQQATLRCSPISGHTSVYWYQQALGLGLQFLLWYDEGEERNRGNFPPRFSGRQFPNYSSELNVNALELEDSALYLCASNSNRGGGYTFGSGTRLTVV.